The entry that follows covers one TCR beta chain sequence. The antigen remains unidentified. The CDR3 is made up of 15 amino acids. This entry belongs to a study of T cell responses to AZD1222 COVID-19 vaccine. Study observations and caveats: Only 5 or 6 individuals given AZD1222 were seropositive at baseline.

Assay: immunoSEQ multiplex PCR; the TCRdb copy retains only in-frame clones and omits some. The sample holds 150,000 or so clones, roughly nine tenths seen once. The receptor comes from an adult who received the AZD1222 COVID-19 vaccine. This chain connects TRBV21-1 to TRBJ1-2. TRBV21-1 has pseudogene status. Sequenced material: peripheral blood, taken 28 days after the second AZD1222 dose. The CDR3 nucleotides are TGTGCCAGCAATGGAGGACATCCGTCGGGGATAAAACGGAGTTTC. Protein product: CASNGGHPSGIKRSF.